The 23 T cell receptor beta chains presented below share a single source sample, sequenced in a study of human T cells and chemical hapten exposure. Stated time point: patch test 3, about 24 weeks after DPC sensitization. As to treatment: therapeutic diphenylcyclopropenone sensitization with weekly scalp DPC. TCRdb re-analysed the RACE reads in MiXCR, keeping a single row per CDR3 protein. The table lists 97,000 or so distinct CDR3 sequences, around 25% of them singletons. This specimen consisted of whole blood, obtained in connection with sensitization to the hapten diphenylcyclopropenone (DPC). Every receptor here comes from a man aged 35 to 55 with alopecia areata. Some clones in this sample may be carry-over from other donors' samples.

This rearrangement joins TRBV6-4 to TRBJ2-3; TRBD2 aligns across 12 bases. Unmatched junction bases numbered 9, after V lost 6 bases and J lost 2 bases. The CDR3 covers 17 residues. Germline V gene sequence: CDR1 MRHNA, CDR2 SNTAGT. The DNA for the CDR3 is TGTGCCAGCAGCCCCCGGCTAGCGGGAGGGTCCACAGATACGCAGTATTTT. Its protein is CASSPRLAGGSTDTQYF.

The table lists this clonotype with a few counts. The rearrangement uses TRBV5-4 and TRBJ2-1; 7 nucleotides match TRBD2. Losses at the gene ends were 1 base for V and 2 bases for J; bases not matched to a gene: 3. CDR3 length: 15 residues. Germline CDR1 reads SGHNT; CDR2 reads YYREEE (reference sequence). The CDR3 reads CASSLSSGTYNEQFF. The DNA for the CDR3 is TGTGCCAGCAGCTTGTCTAGCGGTACCTACAATGAGCAGTTCTTC. The variable domain in full, completed from reference TRBV5-4 and TRBJ2-1, reads ETGVTQSPTHLIKTRGQQVTLRCSSQSGHNTVSWYQQALGQGPQFIFQYYREEENGRGNFPPRFSGLQFPNYSSELNVNALELDDSALYLCASSLSSGTYNEQFFGPGTRLTVL.

V usage is TRBV2 and J usage is TRBJ2-3, with 13 bases aligning to TRBD2. Unmatched junction bases numbered 8, after V lost 2 bases and J lost 0 bases. CDR1 is SNHLY and CDR2 is FYNNEI in the germline V gene. This CDR3 comprises 19 residues. In DNA, the CDR3 is TGTGCCAGCAGTGAAAGGGCCGTGGGACTAGCGGGAAGCACAGATACGCAGTATTTT. Residues: CASSERAVGLAGSTDTQYF.

The chain employs TRBV11-2 and TRBJ2-1, with 7 bases fitting TRBD1. Losses at the gene ends were 4 bases for V and 4 bases for J; bases not matched to a gene: 10. The germline V gene encodes CDR1 SGHAT and CDR2 FQNNGV. CDR3 size: 16 residues. CDR3 loop: CASSSRFETGYNEQFF. The CDR3 DNA sequence: TGTGCCAGCAGCTCTCGGTTTGAGACAGGGTACAATGAGCAGTTCTTC.

There are a few counts of this clonotype. The rearrangement joins TRBV2 to TRBJ2-1; 7 bases align to TRBD1. This CDR3 contains 13 residues. The germline V gene encodes CDR1 SNHLY and CDR2 FYNNEI. With 10 bases clipped from V and 2 bases from J, the junction kept 5 bases outside the gene matches. The CDR3 sequence: CAITTGTYNEQFF. The CDR3 DNA follows: TGTGCCATCACGACAGGGACCTACAATGAGCAGTTCTTC.

This clonotype was counted only a few times. The CDR3 reads CSASWASNQPQHF. In DNA, the CDR3 is TGCAGTGCTAGTTGGGCTAGCAATCAGCCCCAGCATTTT. The chain employs TRBV20-1 and TRBJ1-5; D is undetermined. Per germline, CDR1 DFQATT and CDR2 SNEGSKA (reference sequence). The V end lost 3 bases, the J end lost 0 bases, and 6 bases lay between the germline ends. This CDR3 contains 13 residues.

V is TRBV9 and J is TRBJ2-3; 10 bases agree with TRBD2. The CDR3 extends over 17 amino acids. V lost 0 bases and J lost 3; bases outside the gene matches: 7. Germline values: CDR1 SGDLS, CDR2 YYNGEE. DNA of the CDR3: TGTGCCAGCAGCGTAGCTCTAAGCGGGAGGGAAACAGATACGCAGTATTTT. It specifies CASSVALSGRETDTQYF.

The genes are TRBV28 and TRBJ1-2, with 7 nucleotides matching TRBD1. Germline assignment: CDR1 MDHEN and CDR2 SYDVKM. This CDR3 region has 12 residues. The junction had 5 bases not matched to a gene; V was cut back by 8 bases and J by 5 bases. CDR3 bases: TGTGCCAGCCTTGGACAGGAGTATGGCTACACCTTC. Its translation: CASLGQEYGYTF.

The chain recombines TRBV30 with TRBJ2-7; TRBD1 matches 8 bases. The trim removed 6 bases at V and 0 bases at J, leaving 7 bases unmatched. Germline-derived CDR1 and CDR2 are GTSNPN and SVGIG (reference sequence). The CDR3 covers 14 residues. The CDR3, as DNA: TGTGCCTGTTCCGGGACAGGCAGCTCCTACGAGCAGTACTTC. Protein: CACSGTGSSYEQYF.

V is TRBV6-5 and J is TRBJ1-4, with 7 nucleotides matching TRBD1. V dropped 5 bases and J dropped 4; count of bases not matched to a gene: 7. Germline CDR1 reads MNHEY; CDR2 reads SVGAGI. This CDR3 region has 15 residues. The CDR3 DNA reads as TGTGCCAGCAGTCCCGACAGGGCCTATAATGAAAAACTGTTTTTT. This translates into CASSPDRAYNEKLFF.

This clonotype was observed a handful of times. The chain carries TRBV12-3 or TRBV12-4 and TRBJ2-1; TRBD1 aligns across 8 bases. This CDR3 has 13 residues. V dropped 5 bases and J dropped 8; count of bases not matched to a gene: 5. This CDR3 reads CASSAPGGDEQFF. In nucleotides, the CDR3 is TGTGCCAGCAGTGCCCCAGGGGGCGATGAGCAGTTCTTC.

CDR3 amino acids: CASSTGQSNEQFF. In DNA form, the CDR3 reads TGTGCCAGCAGCACGGGACAGAGCAATGAGCAGTTCTTC. This chain links TRBV6-5 with TRBJ2-1; 7 positions agree with TRBD1. The CDR3 runs 13 residues. With 6 bases clipped from V and 6 bases from J, the junction kept 5 bases outside the gene matches. Germline-derived CDR1 and CDR2 are MNHEY and SVGAGI.

This clonotype has just a few counts. The V call is TRBV20-1, the J call TRBJ2-4; tentative D call: TRBD2 (6 bases). The germline gives CDR1 DFQATT, CDR2 SNEGSKA (reference sequence). CDR3 length equals 13 residues. The V gene lost 3 bases and the J gene lost 3 bases, with 9 bases spanning the gap. The chain's CDR3 is CSASRGIKNIQYF. Here the CDR3 DNA reads TGCAGTGCTAGTCGGGGGATCAAAAACATTCAGTACTTC.

The sample holds a few counts of this clonotype. The genes are TRBV28 and TRBJ1-2, with D maybe TRBD1 (5 bases). Trimming pared 3 bases from V and 0 bases from J, leaving 8 bases between. This CDR3 has 14 residues. Germline CDR1 reads MDHEN; CDR2 reads SYDVKM. As DNA, the CDR3 is TGTGCCAGCAGTTTGGGGCAGACTAACTATGGCTACACCTTC. Translated: CASSLGQTNYGYTF.

This clonotype has only a few counts. V and J are TRBV28 and TRBJ1-1, with 7 bases fitting TRBD1. This CDR3 comprises 14 residues. Trimming cost V 7 bases and J 4 bases; bases outside gene matches: 9. Germline V lookup: CDR1 MDHEN, CDR2 SYDVKM. CDR3 loop: CASTGTVPGTEAFF. For the CDR3, the DNA is TGTGCCAGCACTGGGACAGTTCCGGGCACTGAAGCTTTCTTT.

This clonotype was counted only a few times. This chain connects TRBV4-3 to TRBJ2-5, with a weak D call TRBD2 (5 bases). Germline V gene data show CDR1 as LGHNA and CDR2 as YSLEER. V lost 4 bases, J lost 5 bases, and 11 bases lay in between. This CDR3 is built from 13 residues. DNA for the CDR3: TGCGCCAGCAGCCTCCAAGGAGGTGAGACCCAGTACTTC. It yields the protein CASSLQGGETQYF.

This clonotype was counted between two and nine times. The chain is built from TRBV7-2 and TRBJ2-5; D may be TRBD1 or TRBD2 (7 bases each). Trimming took off 5 bases at V and 9 bases at J, with 22 bases between the two ends. The germline CDR1 and CDR2 sequences are SGHTA and FQGNSA. The CDR3 extends over 15 amino acids. The CDR3 protein is CASSGRGRLGGPQYF. The DNA for the CDR3 is TGTGCCAGCAGCGGCAGGGGGAGACTGGGGGGGCCCCAGTACTTC.

Points on this clonotype: One end of the junction does not line up with germline, which may come from a read error. The chain uses TRBV20-1 and TRBJ2-4; 10 bases fit TRBD2. The germline gives CDR1 DFQATT, CDR2 SNEGSKA (reference sequence). The CDR3 has 13 amino acids. The CDR3 DNA sequence: TGCAGTGCTAGAGATCCAGCGGGAGGGCCCCGTCACTTC. Residues: CSARDPAGGPRHF.

The sample holds a few counts of this clonotype. V usage is TRBV7-2 and J usage is TRBJ2-7; D unclear. The length of the CDR3 is 13 residues. The germline CDR1 and CDR2 sequences are SGHTA and FQGNSA. Trimming took off 4 bases at V and 4 bases at J, with 11 bases between the two ends. The CDR3 DNA follows: TGTGCCAGCAGCTCTCGGACCGGGTACGAGCAGTACTTC. This translates into CASSSRTGYEQYF.

This clonotype was seen a handful of times. This chain connects TRBV27 to TRBJ2-3; 9 nucleotides match TRBD2. V lost 5 bases, J lost 0 bases, and 6 bases stayed unmatched. Germline V gene sequence: CDR1 MNHEY, CDR2 SMNVEV (reference sequence). The CDR3 has 16 amino acids. CDR3 DNA: TGTGCCAGCAGTCCCGGACTAGCGCCGAGCACAGATACGCAGTATTTT. This gives the protein CASSPGLAPSTDTQYF.

This sequence joins TRBV5-1 and TRBJ2-3; 10 nucleotides line up with TRBD2. Germline CDR1 reads SGHRS; CDR2 reads YFSETQ. CDR3 length: 16 residues. J was trimmed by 1 base and V by 4 bases; bases with no gene match: 6. The DNA of the CDR3 is TGCGCCAGCAGCACCAGCGGGAGGGCTCGCACAGATACGCAGTATTTT. It specifies CASSTSGRARTDTQYF.

The chain employs TRBV18 and TRBJ1-4; no reliable D call. V was trimmed by 1 base and J by 6 bases, leaving 18 bases between them. Germline loops: CDR1 KGHSH, CDR2 LQKENI. The length of the CDR3 is 17 residues. The CDR3 sequence: CASSPLKGFGGYEKLFF. In DNA, the CDR3 is TGTGCCAGCTCACCACTTAAGGGTTTCGGAGGATATGAAAAACTGTTTTTT.

This clonotype was detected only a few times. This chain uses TRBV6-4 with TRBJ1-1; 8 bases match TRBD1. The V segment lost 6 bases and the J segment 3 bases; nucleotides outside the gene matches: 9. This CDR3 is built from 15 residues. The V gene's germline CDR1 is MRHNA and CDR2 SNTAGT. The CDR3 sequence is CASRKTGGGDTEAFF. The DNA for the CDR3 is TGTGCCAGCAGAAAAACAGGGGGGGGTGACACTGAAGCTTTCTTT.